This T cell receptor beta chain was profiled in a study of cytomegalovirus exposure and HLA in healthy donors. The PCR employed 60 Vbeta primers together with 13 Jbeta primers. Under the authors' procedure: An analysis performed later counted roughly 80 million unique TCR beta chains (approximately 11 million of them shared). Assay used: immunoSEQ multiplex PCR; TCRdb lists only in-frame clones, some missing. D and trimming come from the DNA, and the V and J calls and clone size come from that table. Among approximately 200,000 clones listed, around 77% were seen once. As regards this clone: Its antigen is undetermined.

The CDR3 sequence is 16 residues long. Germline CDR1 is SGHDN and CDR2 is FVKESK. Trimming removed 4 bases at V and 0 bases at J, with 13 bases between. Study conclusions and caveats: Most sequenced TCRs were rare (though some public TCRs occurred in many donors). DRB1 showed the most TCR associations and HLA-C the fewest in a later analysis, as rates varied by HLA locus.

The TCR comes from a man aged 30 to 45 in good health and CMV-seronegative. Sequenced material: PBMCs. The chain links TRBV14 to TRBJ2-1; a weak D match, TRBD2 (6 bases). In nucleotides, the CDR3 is TGTGCCAGCAGCCTCGTGCGGGGAAGCTCCTACAATGAGCAGTTCTTC. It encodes CASSLVRGSSYNEQFF.